These T cell receptor beta chains were read from a single sample in a study of blood T cell repertoires in COVID-19. Method: immunoSEQ multiplex PCR; TCRdb's copy keeps in-frame clones and lacks some. The sample has tens of thousands of clones; less than 85% are singletons. The material sequenced was peripheral blood. These receptors were obtained from a woman aged 70-85 years with acute or convalescent COVID-19. The CDR3 runs from the conserved cysteine through the conserved F or W. Fields, in order: V gene, J gene, clone size, D gene, CDR3 DNA, CDR3 protein. D genes are given only for firm matches. The size of a clone is reported for some rows only, either as once, few or many, or as a class for expanded clones.

TRBV11-3	TRBJ1-1	-	-	TGTGCCAGCAGCTTGCAGATGAACACTGAAGCTTTCTTT	CASSLQMNTEAFF
TRBV7-2	TRBJ2-1	-	TRBD2	TGTGCCAGCAGTCTCTCGGGGGGGAGTTTTAATGAGCAGTTCTTC	CASSLSGGSFNEQFF
TRBV6-5	TRBJ1-1	-	TRBD1	TGTGCCAGCAGTCCTGGACAGGGACTGAACACTGAAGCTTTCTTT	CASSPGQGLNTEAFF
TRBV6-5	TRBJ2-7	once	-	TGTGCCAGCAGTTACGGCGCTCGACACTCCTACGAGCAGTACTTC	CASSYGARHSYEQYF
TRBV2	TRBJ2-3	-	-	TGTGCCAGCATTCAGGGGCCTACTAGCACAGATACGCAGTATTTT	CASIQGPTSTDTQYF
TRBV6-5	TRBJ1-6	once	TRBD1	TGTGCCAGCAGATCACAGGGGGGGGGCCACCCCCTCCACTTT	CASRSQGGGHPLHF
TRBV21-1	TRBJ1-1	-	-	TGTGCCAGCACCACAACAGGGGGGGGCGAAGCTTTCTTT	CASTTTGGGEAFF
TRBV10-3	TRBJ2-7	-	-	TGTGCCATCAGTGAGATAGACAGTTCCTCCTACGAGCAGTACTTC	CAISEIDSSSYEQYF
TRBV5-8	TRBJ1-5	few	-	TGTGCCAGCAGCCCGGGGGATTTT	CASSPGDF
TRBV7-2	TRBJ1-1	once	TRBD1	TGTGCCAGCAGCCAAGACAGGGTTCCTGAAGCTTTCTTT	CASSQDRVPEAFF
TRBV18	TRBJ1-1	-	-	TGTGCCAGCTCACCACCGGTTTACGGGCAGGGGAACACTGAAGCTTTCTTT	CASSPPVYGQGNTEAFF
TRBV9	TRBJ2-7	once	TRBD1	TGTGCCAGCAGCGTCCAGAAATCGACAGGGACCTACGAGCAATACTTC	CASSVQKSTGTYEQYF
TRBV4-3	TRBJ1-2	-	-	TGCGCCAGCAGCCAAGATATCACAGGTGTCTATGGCTACACCTTC	CASSQDITGVYGYTF
TRBV6-5	TRBJ2-7	few	TRBD1	TGTGCCAGCAAGGGACAGGGGGCGCGGGAGCAGTACTTC	CASKGQGAREQYF
TRBV29-1	TRBJ2-3	-	TRBD2	TGCAGCGTCCGTAGCGGGGGGTCCACAGATACGCAGTATTTT	CSVRSGGSTDTQYF
TRBV6-1	TRBJ1-1	-	-	TGTGCCAGCAGTTCCATAGATCTGTACACTGAAGCTTTCTTT	CASSSIDLYTEAFF
TRBV4-2	TRBJ1-2	many	-	TGTGCCAGCAGCCAAGATAGGGGGTCTGGGGATGGCTACACCTTC	CASSQDRGSGDGYTF
TRBV27	TRBJ1-2	once	-	TGTGCCAGCAGTTTTGTCGGGTCCACGACGACTGGCTACACCTTC	CASSFVGSTTTGYTF
TRBV6-5	TRBJ1-3	-	-	TGTGCCAGCAGGGCCGGAAACACCATATATTTT	CASRAGNTIYF
TRBV28	TRBJ2-7	-	TRBD1	TGTGCCAGCAGTACGGGACAGGGTAGCGAGCAGTACTTC	CASSTGQGSEQYF
TRBV7-2	TRBJ2-5	once	TRBD1	TGTGCCAGCAGCCGGGACAGGGGGGAGACCCAGTACTTC	CASSRDRGETQYF
TRBV18	TRBJ1-5	-	TRBD1	TGTGCCAGCTCACCGGGGGGACAGCTCAATCAGCCCCAGCATTTT	CASSPGGQLNQPQHF
TRBV11-3	TRBJ2-7	-	TRBD1	TGTGCCAGCAGCTTAGACCGCGAAGCCCGGACAGGGGGGGCCTACGAGCAGTACTTC	CASSLDREARTGGAYEQYF
TRBV4-3	TRBJ1-4	-	-	TGCGCCAGCAGCCAAGCCCTACAGGGAGATGAAAAACTGTTTTTT	CASSQALQGDEKLFF
TRBV21-1	TRBJ2-7	-	-	TGTGCCAGCAGGTATCGCTACCTACGAGAGCAGTACTTC	CASRYRYLREQYF
TRBV15	TRBJ2-1	-	-	TGTGCCACCAGCAGAGTCGGGGGGCCCGTCGATGAGCAGTTCTTC	CATSRVGGPVDEQFF
TRBV13	TRBJ2-2	-	TRBD2	TGTGCCAGCAGCTTAGGACGAACTAGCGGCCGGGCCGGGGAGCTGTTTTTT	CASSLGRTSGRAGELFF
TRBV4-3	TRBJ1-1	-	-	TGCGCCAGCAGCCATCTCCAGCGGGACACTGAAGCTTTCTTT	CASSHLQRDTEAFF
TRBV7-2	TRBJ1-2	-	TRBD1	TGTGCCAGCAGTTCGGACAGGGGCAACTATGGCTACACCTTC	CASSSDRGNYGYTF
TRBV19	TRBJ2-4	-	TRBD1	TGTGCCAGTAGTATGAGTACAGGGGGCCTCAAGGACATTCAGTACTTC	CASSMSTGGLKDIQYF
TRBV6-6	TRBJ1-2	-	-	TGTGCCAGCAGTCCTCAGCTTACCCGTCGCCCAGGGAGGGAGGCCTATGGCTACACCTTC	CASSPQLTRRPGREAYGYTF
TRBV19	TRBJ1-2	-	-	TGTGCCAGTATCTTCCGGGGGAGGGACTATGGCTACACCTTC	CASIFRGRDYGYTF
TRBV2	TRBJ2-5	-	-	TGTGCTTCCAGGAGGGAGGAGGAGACCCAGTACTTC	CASRREEETQYF
TRBV19	TRBJ2-1	once	TRBD1	TGTGCCAGTAGTTTCGACAGGGGCTCCTACAATGAGCAGTTCTTC	CASSFDRGSYNEQFF
TRBV4-2	TRBJ1-2	-	TRBD1	TGTGCCAGCAGCCAAGGGGCAGGGGGCAGTGGCTACACCTTC	CASSQGAGGSGYTF
TRBV5-4	TRBJ2-7	-	TRBD1	TGTGCCAGCAGCTGGAACCCCGGGACAGCGCTATACGAGCAGTACTTC	CASSWNPGTALYEQYF
TRBV6-5	TRBJ2-7	few	-	TGTGCCAGCAGCGACACTTTGGACGAGCAGTACTTC	CASSDTLDEQYF
TRBV7-9	TRBJ2-2	-	TRBD1	TGTGCCAGCAGCCGCACAAGAAACAGGGGGCAATACACCGGGGAGCTGTTTTTT	CASSRTRNRGQYTGELFF
TRBV27	TRBJ1-6	-	TRBD1	TGTGCCAGCAGTTTCACAGGGGCGTATAATTCACCCCTCCACTTT	CASSFTGAYNSPLHF
TRBV9	TRBJ2-2	-	TRBD1	TGTGCCAGCAGCCAGGGGGCCGAGGCCAACACCGGGGAGCTGTTTTTT	CASSQGAEANTGELFF
TRBV10-2	TRBJ2-5	-	-	TGCGCCAGCAGGAGGCGTCTAGAGACCCAGTACTTC	CASRRRLETQYF
TRBV20-1	TRBJ2-7	-	-	TGCAGTGCTAGTAGCCGCCTAGCTTACGAGCAGTACTTC	CSASSRLAYEQYF
TRBV18	TRBJ1-1	-	-	TGTGCCAGCTCACCGACCCGATCTAGCACTGAAGCTTTCTTT	CASSPTRSSTEAFF
TRBV7-2	TRBJ2-5	-	TRBD1	TGTGCCAGCAGCTTGTCCCCCGGGACAGGAGACCAAGAGACCCAGTACTTC	CASSLSPGTGDQETQYF
TRBV5-4	TRBJ1-2	-	-	TGTGCCAGCAGCTTTCAGGGTGGAGAGAGGGGCTACACCTTC	CASSFQGGERGYTF
TRBV6-2/TRBV6-3	TRBJ1-5	few	TRBD1	TGTGCCAGCAGTCAGCTCCCCGGGACAGGGAATCAGCCCCAGCATTTT	CASSQLPGTGNQPQHF
TRBV13	TRBJ2-5	once	TRBD1	TGTGCCAGCAGCCCCAGGGGGCGATCGGAGACCCAGTACTTC	CASSPRGRSETQYF
TRBV15	TRBJ2-1	-	TRBD1	TGTGCCACCAGCACGCACAGGGGGAATGAGCAGTTCTTC	CATSTHRGNEQFF
TRBV4-2	TRBJ1-4	-	-	TGTGCCAGCAGCCGGAGCAGGGGTGTCGTTGAAAAACTGTTTTTT	CASSRSRGVVEKLFF